This TCR beta chain was identified during a study of T cell responses to AZD1222 COVID-19 vaccine. Findings and caveats of the study: Spike regions recognized by vaccine-associated CD4 TCRs spanned the protein, led by 160-218 and 743-854. Females made up more of the donors, who were largely white British, and clonal diversity may have come out too low.

CDR3 size: 13 residues. The V end was cut by 2 bases, the J end by 8 bases, with 12 bases between. The germline V gene has CDR1 MDHEN and CDR2 SYDVKM. As concerns this clone: The target antigen is unknown.

Data came from immunoSEQ multiplex PCR; TCRdb stores just in-frame clones and leaves some out. This repertoire shows 95,000 or so clones, more than 85% found once; its top ten account for approximately 9%. The receptor comes from an adult who received the AZD1222 COVID-19 vaccine. Sequences were derived from peripheral blood, sampled 28 days after the second AZD1222 dose. J is TRBJ1-1 and V is TRBV28; D gene unclear. CDR3 in DNA: TGTGCCAGCAGTTTAGCCCGTTTCGGGGAAGCTTTCTTT. This codes for CASSLARFGEAFF.